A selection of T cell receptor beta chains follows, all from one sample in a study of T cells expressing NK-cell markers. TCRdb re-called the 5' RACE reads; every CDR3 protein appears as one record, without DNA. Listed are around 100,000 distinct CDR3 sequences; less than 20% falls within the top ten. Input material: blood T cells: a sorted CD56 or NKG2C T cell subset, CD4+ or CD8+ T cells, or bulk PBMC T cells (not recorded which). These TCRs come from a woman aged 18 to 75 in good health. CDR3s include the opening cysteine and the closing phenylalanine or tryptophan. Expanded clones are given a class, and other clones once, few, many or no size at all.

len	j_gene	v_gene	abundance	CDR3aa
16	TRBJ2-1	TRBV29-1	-	CSVGFPTYAPDNEQFF
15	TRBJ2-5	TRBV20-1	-	CSARTRDSWGMAQYF
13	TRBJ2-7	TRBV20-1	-	CSAPAGSSYEQYF
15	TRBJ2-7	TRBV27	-	CASSLGSGAAYEQYF
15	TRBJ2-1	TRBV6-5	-	CASSYSGIRDNEQFF
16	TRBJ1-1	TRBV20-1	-	CSARDNGWTGNTEAFF
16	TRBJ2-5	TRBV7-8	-	CASSLGGPKYQETQYF
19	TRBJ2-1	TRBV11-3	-	CASSSVINLLAGPGNEQFF
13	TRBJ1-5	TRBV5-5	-	CASSLGAAQPQHF
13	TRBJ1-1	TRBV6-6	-	CASHGRMNTEAFF
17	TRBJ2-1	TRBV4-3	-	CASSQVLTSGVRDEQFF
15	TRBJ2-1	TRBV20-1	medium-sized	CSARDISGAYNEQFF
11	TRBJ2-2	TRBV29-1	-	CSVELAGELFF
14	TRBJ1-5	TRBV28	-	CASSVRTGGQPQHF
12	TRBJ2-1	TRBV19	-	CASSIFGNEQFF
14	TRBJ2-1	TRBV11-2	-	CASSHLLGAKEQFF
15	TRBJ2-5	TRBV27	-	CASSPRGTEQETQYF